This TCR beta chain was identified in a study of cytomegalovirus exposure and HLA in healthy donors. Findings and caveats of the study: A few chains tied to CMV proved CMV antigen-specific in vitro. Previously analyzed data showed that most TCR beta V segments were productive at a frequency of about 87% or about 30%. Researchers catalogued about 160 TCR beta chains as cytomegalovirus-associated.

Primers: 60 Vbeta forward and 13 Jbeta reverse. Clones were sequenced by immunoSEQ multiplex PCR, and TCRdb holds only the in-frame ones, with some missing. This sample yields 170,000 or so clones, of which around 79% are seen a single time; approximately 0.47% belongs to the top ten. Of note for this clone: The target antigen is unknown.

CDR1 and CDR2 (germline): SGHNT, YYREEE (reference sequence). V gave up 4 bases and J gave up 2 bases; unmatched junction bases: 14. The CDR3 has 17 residues. The chain carries TRBV5-4 and TRBJ2-7, with TRBD2 matching over 8 bases. The clonotype comes from a woman aged 50 to 65 in good health and CMV-seronegative. Sequencing was done on a sample of PBMCs. CDR3 region: CASSKGSPGLGAYEQYF. The CDR3 coding sequence is TGTGCCAGCAGCAAAGGATCTCCGGGACTAGGGGCCTACGAGCAGTACTTC.